This T cell receptor (beta chain) is from a study of CD8 T cells in ankylosing spondylitis (dated by TCRdb to the late 2010s). Study-wide context: The study set out to find disease-linked TCR variants by profiling T cell receptor beta repertoires in ankylosing spondylitis patients and healthy donors. The full study cohort comprised 25 ankylosing spondylitis patients and some 110 healthy donors. Samples of peripheral blood were taken, and for ankylosing spondylitis patients, synovial fluid was collected as well. What the work shows at the level of the full study, not this receptor alone: In peripheral blood, the disease-linked clones were found at relatively low frequencies and had a CD8+ phenotype. Significant enrichment of the disease-linked clones was reported in matched synovial fluid samples from ankylosing spondylitis patients. Some motif variants had previously been reported in the synovial fluid and blood of reactive arthritis patients, which suggests shared mechanisms of disease initiation. Blood from ankylosing spondylitis patients appeared to be characterized by a TCR beta motif made up of seven or eight highly homologous amino acid variants.

As encoded in the germline V gene, CDR1 is SGDLS while CDR2 is YYNGEE. The CDR3 measures 15 amino acids from cysteine to phenylalanine. The CDR3 DNA has 45 bases and is translated from base 1. Between the V and J ends, shortened by 5 bases and 7 bases respectively, the junction contains 20 bases. For sequencing, an Illumina HiSeq 2500 was employed. TCR beta libraries were prepared by quantitative 5'-RACE with molecular barcodes. As for how the authors treated the data: Disease-linked TCR variants were identified with a new computational method built on a probabilistic model of VDJ rearrangement. TCRdb's own reprocessing of the public reads used fastp at Q25 and MiXCR and kept productive beta chains. Identical CDR3 protein sequences are pooled into one entry, listed with their most common genes and DNA. These V and J calls originate from TCRdb's pipeline instead of the authors' own analysis. Across this sample there are 150,000 or so distinct CDR3 sequences, with 9.8% seen only once. The ten most abundant clones make up about 15% of the sample.

Ten or more counts support this clonotype. Its specific antigen is unknown. No qualities accompany the bases; no much larger clone lies one base away. This sequence uses TRBV9 and TRBJ2-3, with the D call perhaps TRBD1 or TRBD2, as 7 bases match in each case. The sequenced material came from blood, either unsorted or a sorted T cell fraction (not recorded which). The clonotype originates from a female donor with ankylosing spondylitis or in good health (not recorded which). The CDR3 in this case is CASSEGGGATNTQYF. The DNA sequence is TGTGCCAGCAGTGAGGGAGGGGGCGCGACCAATACGCAGTATTTT. Where the CDR3 stops, the reference TRBV9 and TRBJ2-3 genes take over; the full variable domain is DSGVTQTPKHLITATGQRVTLRCSPRSGDLSVYWYQQSLDQGLQFLIQYYNGEERAKGNILERFSAQQFPDLHSELNLSSLELGDSALYFCASSEGGGATNTQYFGPGTRLTVL.